Presented here are 32 T cell receptor beta chains from one specimen sequenced in a study of cytomegalovirus exposure and HLA in healthy donors. Primers: 60 Vbeta forward and 13 Jbeta reverse. Sequencing used immunoSEQ multiplex PCR; TCRdb keeps in-frame clones, though not all of them. Of 80,000 or so clones listed, about 79% are singletons. Material for sequencing was PBMCs. Every receptor here comes from a woman in her 40s in good health and CMV-seronegative.

The rearrangement joins TRBV5-1 to TRBJ2-3, with 14 bases that match TRBD2. The CDR3 is 17 residues long. V gave up 0 bases and J gave up 4 bases; unmatched junction bases: 4. Germline assignment: CDR1 SGHRS and CDR2 YFSETQ. The CDR3 sequence is CASSLGGLAGDADTQYF. CDR3 nucleotide sequence: TGCGCCAGCAGCTTGGGGGGACTAGCGGGAGATGCAGATACGCAGTATTTT.

As for this clone: The same CDR3 is also encoded by other DNA sequences in this sample. V gene TRBV7-2 combines with J gene TRBJ2-6; no clear D gene. The CDR3 totals 15 residues. V lost 1 base and J 0 bases, leaving 4 bases between the germline ends. The germline CDR1 and CDR2 sequences are SGHTA and FQGNSA. CDR3 residues: CASSLGASGANVLTF. CDR3 nucleotides: TGTGCCAGCAGCTTAGGAGCCTCTGGGGCCAACGTCCTGACTTTC.

This sequence joins TRBV19 and TRBJ2-2; D might be TRBD1 (5 bases). The CDR3 contains 16 residues. Germline CDR1 LNHDA, CDR2 SQIVND (reference sequence). The V gene lost 6 bases and the J gene lost 2 bases, with 16 bases spanning the gap. CDR3 DNA sequence: TGTGCCAGTAGGACGTGGGGCCTGGCTAACACCGGGGAGCTGTTTTTT. Its protein is CASRTWGLANTGELFF. Combining the CDR3 with reference TRBV19 and TRBJ2-2 gives the whole variable domain DGGITQSPKYLFRKEGQNVTLSCEQNLNHDAMYWYRQDPGQGLRLIYYSQIVNDFQKGDIAEGYSVSREKKESFPLTVTSAQKNPTAFYLCASRTWGLANTGELFFGEGSRLTVL.

This chain joins TRBV10-2 and TRBJ2-3; TRBD2 aligns across 9 bases. The trim removed 4 bases at V and 4 bases at J, leaving 9 bases unmatched. This CDR3 region has 16 residues. Germline V gives CDR1 WSHSY, CDR2 SAAADI. Written as DNA, the CDR3 is TGCGCCAGCAGTGTCGGCCTAGCGGGAAGAGCAGATACGCAGTATTTT. It encodes CASSVGLAGRADTQYF.

The chain is built from TRBV10-2 and TRBJ2-2, with 10 bases lining up with TRBD2. This CDR3 has 16 residues. The trim removed 6 bases at V and 1 base at J, leaving 5 bases unmatched. The germline V gene encodes CDR1 WSHSY and CDR2 SAAADI. CDR3 in DNA: TGCGCCAGCAGGCCGCGACTAGCGGGGAACACCGGGGAGCTGTTTTTT. Its translation is CASRPRLAGNTGELFF.

J is TRBJ2-5 and V is TRBV5-6, with a tentative D call TRBD2 (7 bases). Germline V gene data show CDR1 as SGHDT and CDR2 as YYEEEE. The CDR3 is 14 residues long. Trimming pared 6 bases from V and 4 bases from J, leaving 16 bases between. CDR3 DNA sequence: TGTGCCAGCAACAACTGGGGGGGCCTAGAGACCCAGTACTTC. This codes for CASNNWGGLETQYF.

This clone has a handful of counts. This chain connects TRBV19 to TRBJ2-7; maybe TRBD1 (5 bases). CDR3 size: 14 residues. The germline gives CDR1 LNHDA, CDR2 SQIVND (reference sequence). V lost 6 bases and J lost 3, with 15 bases in between. Here the CDR3 DNA reads TGTGCCAGTAGCAAACAGGCTATGAACTACGAGCAGTACTTC. Translated, it gives CASSKQAMNYEQYF.

The chain is built from TRBV29-1 and TRBJ1-2; 12 nucleotides align to TRBD1. The CDR3 is 17 residues long. The junction had 13 bases not matched to a gene; V was cut back by 2 bases and J by 6 bases. Germline-derived CDR1 and CDR2 are SQVTM and ANQGSEA. The CDR3 nucleotides are TGCAGCGTTGAACCTCGATCCGGGACAGGGGGCGCGGATGGCTACACCTTC. This encodes CSVEPRSGTGGADGYTF.

The chain couples TRBV29-1 to TRBJ2-7; 14 nucleotides agree with TRBD2. The CDR3 spans 18 residues. Unmatched junction bases numbered 19, after V lost 7 bases and J lost 5 bases. Germline CDR1 and CDR2: SQVTM and ANQGSEA. CDR3 protein: CSARGGGLAGVNSHEQYF. The DNA of the CDR3 is TGCAGCGCCAGAGGGGGGGGACTAGCGGGAGTAAATAGCCACGAGCAGTACTTC.

J is TRBJ1-5 and V is TRBV15; D is perhaps TRBD1 (5 bases). CDR1 and CDR2 (germline): LNHNV, YYDKDF (reference sequence). V was clipped by 1 base and J by 6 bases, with 13 bases between them. The CDR3 spans 15 residues. The CDR3 reads CATSRGGGSGQPQHF. CDR3 DNA: TGTGCCACCAGCAGAGGGGGGGGGTCTGGTCAGCCCCAGCATTTT.

The chain combines TRBV27 with TRBJ2-3; maybe TRBD2 (6 bases). The CDR3 totals 17 residues. V dropped 0 bases and J dropped 2 bases, with 15 bases sitting between them. The germline V gene encodes CDR1 MNHEY and CDR2 SMNVEV (reference sequence). DNA of the CDR3: TGTGCCAGCAGTTTATCTACTTTGGCGGGACCCACAGATACGCAGTATTTT. Translation gives CASSLSTLAGPTDTQYF.

The chain carries TRBV13 and TRBJ1-1; 8 bases are shared with TRBD1. Germline CDR1 is PRHDT and CDR2 is FYEKMQ (reference sequence). This CDR3 is 14 amino acids long. Trimming at V came to 5 bases and at J to 0 bases, leaving 2 bases not matched to a gene. The CDR3 region is CASSGQGLNTEAFF. In nucleotides, the CDR3 is TGTGCCAGCAGCGGACAGGGACTGAACACTGAAGCTTTCTTT. Complete variable domain (other parts from reference TRBV13 and TRBJ1-1): AAGVIQSPRHLIKEKRETATLKCYPIPRHDTVYWYQQGPGQDPQFLISFYEKMQSDKGSIPDRFSAQQFSDYHSELNMSSLELGDSALYFCASSGQGLNTEAFFGQGTRLTVV.

The chain recombines TRBV28 with TRBJ2-7, with TRBD2 identical over 7 bases. The CDR3 is made up of 17 amino acids. The germline V gene has CDR1 MDHEN and CDR2 SYDVKM. The trim removed 5 bases at V and 5 bases at J, leaving 18 bases unmatched. CDR3 in amino acids: CASSRRGVRTRRNEQYF. CDR3 nucleotide sequence: TGTGCCAGCAGTCGACGGGGGGTACGGACTAGAAGGAACGAGCAGTACTTC.

The chain links TRBV5-1 to TRBJ2-1; 11 nucleotides agree with TRBD2. CDR3 length equals 15 residues. With 6 bases clipped from V and 3 bases from J, the junction kept 5 bases outside the gene matches. The germline V gene has CDR1 SGHRS and CDR2 YFSETQ. The CDR3 bases are TGCGCCAGCACCTCCGGGACTAGCGGCTACAATGAGCAGTTCTTC. Protein sequence: CASTSGTSGYNEQFF.

A few counts support this clone. A junction end diverges from the germline sequence, so it may reflect a read error. The J gene is TRBJ1-1, the V gene TRBV7-7; D is possibly TRBD1 (5 bases). The CDR3 loop spans 16 amino acids. Per the germline V gene, CDR1 is SSHAT and CDR2 is FNYEAQ (reference sequence). Here the CDR3 reads CASSLDRQNSRTEAFF. The CDR3 DNA reads as TGTGCTAGCAGCTTAGATAGACAGAATTCGAGAACTGAAGCTTTCTTT.

The genes are TRBV5-1 and TRBJ1-4, with 7 bases fitting TRBD1. The CDR3 spans 15 residues. Trimming cost V 4 bases and J 7 bases; bases outside gene matches: 10. Germline CDR1 is SGHRS and CDR2 is YFSETQ. This CDR3 is CASSAGTAWGEKLFF. In nucleotides, the CDR3 is TGCGCCAGCAGCGCCGGGACAGCCTGGGGTGAAAAACTGTTTTTT.

The rearrangement uses TRBV19 and TRBJ2-1; 7 nucleotides align to TRBD2. Germline V CDR1 and CDR2: LNHDA, SQIVND (reference sequence). Trimming at V came to 2 bases and at J to 9 bases, leaving 7 bases not matched to a gene. The CDR3 runs to 14 residues. CDR3 sequence reads: CASSIRRERIEQFF. DNA of the CDR3: TGTGCCAGTAGTATAAGGCGGGAGAGGATTGAGCAGTTCTTC.

This chain joins TRBV7-3 and TRBJ2-3; 11 bases are a match to TRBD2. Trimming removed 6 bases from V and 0 bases from J; junction bases left unmatched: 5. Germline V gene data show CDR1 as SGHTA and CDR2 as FQGTGA. The length of the CDR3 is 16 residues. The DNA of the CDR3 is TGTGCCAGCAGTCCCCTAGCGGGGGGTAGCACAGATACGCAGTATTTT. Its protein product is CASSPLAGGSTDTQYF.

The J gene is TRBJ1-1, the V gene TRBV29-1, with D maybe TRBD1 (6 bases). Germline lookup yields CDR1 SQVTM and CDR2 ANQGSEA. This CDR3 is built from 12 residues. With 7 bases removed from V and 0 bases from J, the gap between germline ends came to 9 bases. The CDR3 nucleotides read TGCAGCGCGGACAGCGTGAACACTGAAGCTTTCTTT. Protein: CSADSVNTEAFF.

J is TRBJ2-1 and V is TRBV19; 8 bases are shared with TRBD2. There are 16 residues in the CDR3. CDR1 is LNHDA, CDR2 SQIVND, per germline (reference sequence). With 3 bases clipped from V and 4 bases from J, the junction kept 8 bases outside the gene matches. In DNA, the CDR3 is TGTGCCAGTAGTATGTCGGCTAGCGGGTTTTACAATGAGCAGTTCTTC. This sequence encodes CASSMSASGFYNEQFF.

There are a few counts of this clone. The chain links TRBV2 to TRBJ1-1; possibly TRBD1 for D (6 bases). CDR1 and CDR2 (germline): SNHLY, FYNNEI. The V gene lost 6 bases and the J gene lost 0 bases, with 35 bases spanning the gap. This CDR3 has 22 residues. The CDR3 DNA is TGTGCCAGCAGGGAACTTGGATGGGGGGGCGGTGAGCGTTGGGTTATGAACACTGAAGCTTTCTTT. Its protein product is CASRELGWGGGERWVMNTEAFF.

DNA of the CDR3: TGTGCCAGCAGTTACTCGGCGGGGGCAAACACCGGGGAGCTGTTTTTT. Encoded protein: CASSYSAGANTGELFF. The chain is built from TRBV6-5 and TRBJ2-2, with a tentative D call TRBD2 (7 bases). Germline V gene lookup returns CDR1 MNHEY and CDR2 SVGAGI. CDR3 length: 16 amino acids. Trimming took 0 bases from V and 2 from J, leaving 10 bases between them.

The gene calls are TRBV28 and TRBJ2-5, with 9 bases aligning to TRBD2. In germline, CDR1 is MDHEN, CDR2 SYDVKM. CDR3 length equals 18 residues. V trimming: 6 bases; J trimming: 2 bases; junction bases outside the gene matches: 16. CDR3 DNA: TGTGCCAGCAGCCCTGGTCGCGGGAGGGGAACGAGGCAAGAGACCCAGTACTTC. Translated, it gives CASSPGRGRGTRQETQYF.

This clone was detected only a few times. The chain carries TRBV18 and TRBJ2-3; D is ambiguous. CDR3 length: 13 amino acids. Germline CDR1 and CDR2: KGHSH and LQKENI. V shed 6 bases and J shed 3 bases, with 10 bases lying between them. The CDR3, as DNA: TGTGCCAGCTCTCTACTTGTGACAGATACGCAGTATTTT. Its protein is CASSLLVTDTQYF.

The CDR3 reads CASSRAGGAYTEAFF. CDR3 nucleotides: TGTGCCAGCAGCAGAGCAGGGGGCGCGTACACTGAAGCTTTCTTT. The chain couples TRBV27 to TRBJ1-1, with 8 bases that match TRBD1. CDR3 size: 15 residues. Germline trimming cut 6 bases from V and 3 bases from J; bases unmatched to any gene: 9. The germline CDR1 and CDR2 sequences are MNHEY and SMNVEV (reference sequence).

The V and J genes are TRBV20-1 and TRBJ1-1; D gene unclear. With 6 bases removed from V and 6 bases from J, the gap between germline ends came to 11 bases. Germline V gives CDR1 DFQATT, CDR2 SNEGSKA (reference sequence). The CDR3 is 11 amino acids. The CDR3, as DNA: TGCAGTGCCCGCACGGAGGCTGAAGCTTTCTTT. As protein: CSARTEAEAFF.

The CDR3 region has the DNA TGTGCCAGCAGGGACATTACCCGGAACTATGGCTACACCTTC. It codes for CASRDITRNYGYTF. V gene TRBV6-5 combines with J gene TRBJ1-2; perhaps TRBD1 as D (5 bases). Looked up from germline, CDR1 is MNHEY and CDR2 is SVGAGI. This CDR3 spans 14 amino acids. V was clipped by 6 bases and J by 2 bases, with 13 bases between them.

The chain recombines TRBV30 with TRBJ2-1; 10 bases match TRBD2. The V and J ends lost 6 bases and 4 bases, in that order; junction bases with no gene match: 6. The CDR3 covers 14 residues. Germline CDR1 is GTSNPN and CDR2 is SVGIG (reference sequence). In DNA, the CDR3 is TGTGCCTGCAGTTGGACTAGCGGTTACAATGAGCAGTTCTTC. Translated, it gives CACSWTSGYNEQFF. The complete variable domain, with remaining parts taken from reference TRBV30 and TRBJ2-1, reads SQTIHQWPATLVQPVGSPLSLECTVEGTSNPNLYWYRQAAGRGLQLLFYSVGIGQISSEVPQNLSASRPQDRQFILSSKKLLLSDSGFYLCACSWTSGYNEQFFGPGTRLTVL.

This chain's CDR3 is CASSQVAGGEQFF. CDR3 bases: TGTGCCAGCAGCCAAGTCGCAGGGGGTGAGCAGTTCTTC. The chain carries TRBV4-2 and TRBJ2-1, with 7 nucleotides matching TRBD1. This CDR3 contains 13 residues. Germline CDR1 and CDR2: LGHNA and YNFKEQ. The V and J ends lost 1 base and 9 bases, in that order; junction bases with no gene match: 3.

This chain joins TRBV5-1 and TRBJ1-2, with a tentative D call TRBD1 (5 bases). There are 13 residues in the CDR3. The germline CDR1 and CDR2 sequences are SGHRS and YFSETQ. Trimming shortened V by 5 bases and J by 4 bases, and 12 bases separated the two germline ends. Here the CDR3 DNA reads TGCGCCAGCAGTCCAGACAGCCTCTATGGCTACACCTTC. Protein: CASSPDSLYGYTF.

This clone was picked up one time. This rearrangement joins TRBV10-2 to TRBJ2-3; a weak D match, TRBD2 (6 bases). CDR3 length equals 13 residues. Germline lookup yields CDR1 WSHSY and CDR2 SAAADI. V was cut by 8 bases and J by 4 bases, with 13 bases left in between. CDR3 nucleotides: TGCGCCAGCGGGGGAGGCGTGCCAGATACGCAGTATTTT. This encodes CASGGGVPDTQYF.

This sequence joins TRBV18 and TRBJ1-1; D possibly corresponds to TRBD1 (6 bases). V was shortened by 0 bases and J by 5 bases, with 13 bases between the two germline ends. The CDR3 totals 15 residues. Germline lookup yields CDR1 KGHSH and CDR2 LQKENI. As DNA, the CDR3 is TGTGCCAGCTCACCACCGGGGGGGCGGGGGACTGAAGCTTTCTTT. Its protein product is CASSPPGGRGTEAFF.